What follows are 32 T cell receptor beta chains derived from one specimen sequenced in a study of T cells in Graves' hyperthyroidism and ophthalmopathy (dated by TCRdb to the late 2010s). Library method: multiplex PCR. The sequencer was an Illumina HiSeq 2000. Amplification of TCR beta CDR3 regions was carried out from RNA transcripts. The TCR CDR3 was subjected to a first round of RT-PCR using the HTBI primer set and the Qiagen OneStep RT-PCR kit. TCRdb itself trimmed the public reads at Q25 with fastp, ran MiXCR and retained productive beta chains. Rows are combined by CDR3 protein, so each entry shows the most common genes and DNA. The sample table records around 600,000 distinct CDR3 sequences; more than 15% of these occur just once. The ten largest clones represent about 3.5% of the sample. The specimen sequenced was blood. All receptors derive from a woman aged 40 to 55 with Graves' ophthalmopathy.

The genes are TRBV5-1 and TRBJ2-1; possibly TRBD1 or TRBD2 for D (5 bases each). The CDR3 contains 14 residues. The V and J ends lost 0 bases and 9 bases respectively, with 13 bases between them. CDR1 SGHRS and CDR2 YFSETQ come from the germline V gene. For the CDR3, the DNA is TGCGCCAGCAGCTTGGGCCCTGGGACGGGTGAGCAGTTCTTC. Translation: CASSLGPGTGEQFF.

The chain has TRBV7-2 and TRBJ2-1; TRBD2 matches at 8 bases. CDR1 is SGHTA and CDR2 is FQGNSA in the germline V gene. The V segment lost 4 bases and the J segment 9 bases; nucleotides outside the gene matches: 14. The CDR3 totals 16 residues. The CDR3 sequence: CASSSSWSGRIGEQFF. CDR3 nucleotide sequence: TGTGCCAGCAGCTCCAGCTGGAGCGGGAGAATCGGTGAGCAGTTCTTC.

This clonotype was recorded at least ten times. DNA for the CDR3: TGCGCCAGCAGCCGGGACCGACAGGGTTCCTTTTCCTATGGCTACACCTTC. Protein sequence: CASSRDRQGSFSYGYTF. The chain uses TRBV5-1 and TRBJ1-2, with 7 bases fitting TRBD1. Germline CDR1 and CDR2: SGHRS and YFSETQ. The CDR3 consists of 17 residues. The ends lost 4 bases at V and 4 bases at J; junction bases unmatched: 16.

This clonotype was seen ten or more times. The gene calls are TRBV7-3 and TRBJ2-5; 7 bases agree with TRBD1. This CDR3 has 13 residues. J was trimmed by 2 bases and V by 5 bases; bases with no gene match: 2. Germline V gene data show CDR1 as SGHTA and CDR2 as FQGTGA. CDR3 sequence (DNA): TGTGCCAGCAGCGAGGGGGCTCAAGAGACCCAGTACTTC. Its protein is CASSEGAQETQYF.

The gene calls are TRBV28 and TRBJ2-4; tentatively, D is TRBD1 or TRBD2 (6 bases each). This CDR3 has 17 residues. V was pared by 2 bases and J by 0 bases, with 14 bases between. In germline, CDR1 is MDHEN, CDR2 SYDVKM. The CDR3 sequence: CASSLEGGIIAKNIQYF. The CDR3 coding sequence is TGTGCCAGCAGTTTAGAGGGGGGAATAATAGCCAAAAACATTCAGTACTTC.

V usage is TRBV7-2 and J usage is TRBJ1-4, with D unclear. The V gene's germline CDR1 is SGHTA and CDR2 FQGNSA. V was cut by 0 bases and J by 6 bases, with 11 bases left in between. There are 15 residues in the CDR3. The CDR3 region has the DNA TGTGCCAGCAGCTTAGCGCTGCGGGGAGATGAAAAACTGTTTTTT. This codes for CASSLALRGDEKLFF.

The chain links TRBV10-3 to TRBJ2-7; the D is unclear. This CDR3 region has 13 residues. Germline lookup yields CDR1 ENHRY and CDR2 SYGVKD. V lost 7 bases and J lost 3, with 13 bases in between. This CDR3 is CAIKPGADYEQYF. The CDR3 nucleotides read TGTGCCATCAAGCCAGGAGCTGACTACGAGCAGTACTTC.

This clonotype has a count of ten or more. This rearrangement joins TRBV6-1 to TRBJ2-7, with 8 positions matching TRBD2. Losses at the gene ends were 3 bases for V and 5 bases for J; bases not matched to a gene: 9. This CDR3 region has 15 residues. The germline V gene has CDR1 MNHNS and CDR2 SASEGT. The CDR3 region has the DNA TGTGCCAGCAGTGACCCAGCGGGAGAGTCAAACGAGCAGTACTTC. Translation: CASSDPAGESNEQYF.

The chain carries TRBV19 and TRBJ1-5; the match to TRBD1 covers 8 bases. The CDR3 length is 14 residues. The V and J ends lost 7 bases and 6 bases, in that order; junction bases with no gene match: 8. The germline V gene has CDR1 LNHDA and CDR2 SQIVND (reference sequence). Written as DNA, the CDR3 is TGTGCCAGTATGTGGGGACAGGTCGGTCAGCCCCAGCATTTT. Its translation: CASMWGQVGQPQHF.

Concerning this clonotype: It may be a read error: a sequence one base away is much more abundant. The chain couples TRBV10-2 to TRBJ2-7; the D gene is possibly TRBD1 (6 bases). This CDR3 has 15 residues. Germline-derived CDR1 and CDR2 are WSHSY and SAAADI. V lost 6 bases and J 3 bases, leaving 18 bases between the germline ends. This CDR3 is CASSAQGGSFYEQYF. The CDR3 DNA reads as TGCGCCAGCAGCGCACAGGGTGGGAGCTTCTACGAGCAGTACTTC.

The CDR3, as DNA: TGTGCCATCAGTGGTCTAGCGGCATACAATGAGCAGTTCTTC. Translating it yields CAISGLAAYNEQFF. V gene TRBV10-3 combines with J gene TRBJ2-1; TRBD2 agrees at 7 bases. Unmatched junction bases numbered 4, after V lost 4 bases and J lost 4 bases. The CDR3 contains 14 residues. From germline, CDR1 is ENHRY and CDR2 SYGVKD.

This clonotype has ten or more counts. This sequence joins TRBV7-9 and TRBJ1-4; the D is unclear. Germline lookup yields CDR1 SEHNR and CDR2 FQNEAQ (reference sequence). The CDR3 is 13 amino acids. The ends were cut back, 3 bases at V and 10 bases at J, with 12 bases in the middle. The DNA for the CDR3 is TGTGCCAGCAGCTTTCGAGACGGCAGAAAACTGTTTTTT. Translation gives CASSFRDGRKLFF.

The sample holds many counts of this clonotype. The rearrangement joins TRBV3-1 to TRBJ2-1; TRBD2 matches 10 bases. V trimming: 5 bases; J trimming: 7 bases; junction bases outside the gene matches: 11. The CDR3 consists of 16 residues. Germline CDR1 and CDR2: LGHDT and YNNKEL (reference sequence). This CDR3 reads CASSGRASGGRNEQFF. CDR3 coding DNA: TGTGCCAGCAGCGGGCGGGCTAGCGGGGGCCGGAATGAGCAGTTCTTC.

A few counts support this clonotype. The chain carries TRBV6-1 and TRBJ2-3, with a possible D match to TRBD2 (7 bases). The germline V gene has CDR1 MNHNS and CDR2 SASEGT. This CDR3 has 17 amino acids. The ends were cut back, 6 bases at V and 1 base at J, with 20 bases in the middle. DNA for the CDR3: TGTGCCAGCAGGCCCGGGGGGCGCGGGAAAGGCACAGATACGCAGTATTTT. This sequence encodes CASRPGGRGKGTDTQYF.

On this clonotype: One junction end disagrees with the germline gene, perhaps due to a read error. V is TRBV24-1 and J is TRBJ2-3; 9 bases are shared with TRBD1. Germline V gives CDR1 KGHDR, CDR2 SFDVKD. The CDR3 spans 17 residues. CDR3 sequence (DNA): TGTGCCACCAGTGCTGCACCGGGACAGGGTTTCACAGATAGGCAGTATTTT. Protein product: CATSAAPGQGFTDRQYF.

This clonotype was picked up many times. The V gene is TRBV28, the J gene TRBJ1-5; 7 bases fit TRBD1. The V gene end was trimmed by 2 bases and the J gene end by 11 bases; junction bases not matched to a gene: 15. This CDR3 spans 16 amino acids. CDR1 and CDR2 (germline): MDHEN, SYDVKM. Here the CDR3 reads CASSLKGVRGVRSQHF. The CDR3 coding sequence is TGTGCCAGCAGTTTAAAGGGAGTCAGGGGGGTTAGGTCCCAGCATTTT.

This clonotype was counted a few times. This chain links TRBV20-1 with TRBJ2-2; D might be TRBD2 (6 bases). V lost 0 bases, J lost 0 bases, and 8 bases lay in between. The CDR3 has 15 amino acids. Germline V gene sequence: CDR1 DFQATT, CDR2 SNEGSKA (reference sequence). The CDR3 nucleotides are TGCAGTGCTAGAGATCCGGGAGCGAACACCGGGGAGCTGTTTTTT. Amino acids: CSARDPGANTGELFF.

The table lists this clonotype with many counts. The V and J genes are TRBV24-1 and TRBJ2-5, with D unclear. Germline lookup yields CDR1 KGHDR and CDR2 SFDVKD. The CDR3 consists of 14 residues. The V end lost 3 bases, the J end lost 4 bases, and 11 bases lay between the germline ends. CDR3 bases: TGTGCCACCAGTGATCCAATCTTTCCAGAGACCCAGTACTTC. It specifies CATSDPIFPETQYF.

The rearrangement links TRBV6-5 to TRBJ2-1; 9 positions agree with TRBD2. The V and J ends lost 6 bases and 8 bases, in that order; junction bases with no gene match: 11. The CDR3 spans 15 residues. The germline gives CDR1 MNHEY, CDR2 SVGAGI. The CDR3 is CASSYRAGGGDEQFF. CDR3 coding DNA: TGTGCCAGCAGCTACCGAGCGGGAGGAGGGGATGAGCAGTTCTTC.

The V call is TRBV6-1, the J call TRBJ1-4; 9 nucleotides match TRBD1. Germline V CDR1 and CDR2: MNHNS, SASEGT. This CDR3 comprises 15 residues. J lost 6 bases, V lost 6 bases, and 8 bases had no gene match. The CDR3 nucleotides read TGTGCCAGCAGCCCGCCGGGACAGGGTGATGAAAAACTGTTTTTT. It translates to CASSPPGQGDEKLFF.

This clonotype appeared a few times. The V and J genes are TRBV10-2 and TRBJ2-4; D is ambiguous. The V and J ends lost 2 bases and 3 bases respectively, with 8 bases between them. Germline values: CDR1 WSHSY, CDR2 SAAADI. The CDR3 contains 14 residues. CDR3 sequence: CASSETDRKNIQYF. The CDR3 DNA is TGCGCCAGCAGTGAGACCGACCGCAAAAACATTCAGTACTTC.

The table lists this clonotype with a few counts. V is TRBV20-1 and J is TRBJ2-7; possibly TRBD1 or TRBD2 for D (5 bases each). Germline V lookup: CDR1 DFQATT, CDR2 SNEGSKA (reference sequence). The V end was cut by 0 bases, the J end by 7 bases, with 25 bases between. The CDR3 has 17 amino acids. The CDR3 DNA reads TGCAGTGCTAGAGATTCACGGGACGCTAGACCGTTGGGGGAGCAGTACTTC. Its protein product is CSARDSRDARPLGEQYF.

About this clonotype itself: The conserved final phenylalanine or tryptophan is absent from the CDR3, which likely points to a read error. This rearrangement joins TRBV6-1 to TRBJ2-3; D is unclear. Trimming cost V 3 bases and J 2 bases, with 15 bases left between them. Per germline, CDR1 MNHNS and CDR2 SASEGT. CDR3 length: 16 amino acids. The CDR3 loop is CASSDHAMSTTDTQYS. The CDR3 region has the DNA TGTGCCAGCAGTGATCACGCGATGTCTACCACAGATACGCAGTATTCT.

This clonotype showed up many times. J is TRBJ2-5 and V is TRBV7-9; D unresolved. This CDR3 spans 11 amino acids. The germline V gene has CDR1 SEHNR and CDR2 FQNEAQ (reference sequence). The V end lost 4 bases, the J end lost 4 bases, and 4 bases lay between the germline ends. The DNA for the CDR3 is TGTGCCAGCAGCTCATCAGAGACCCAGTACTTC. Amino acids: CASSSSETQYF. Full variable domain (rest looked up from reference TRBV7-9 and TRBJ2-5): DTGVSQNPRHKITKRGQNVTFRCDPISEHNRLYWYRQTLGQGPEFLTYFQNEAQLEKSRLLSDRFSAERPKGSFSTLEIQRTEQGDSAMYLCASSSSETQYFGPGTRLLVL.

The genes are TRBV20-1 and TRBJ2-1, with 8 bases fitting TRBD1. V shed 4 bases and J 6 bases; nucleotides not matched to a gene: 8. Germline V CDR1 and CDR2: DFQATT, SNEGSKA (reference sequence). The CDR3 totals 14 residues. CDR3 amino acids: CSAIRTGLVNEQFF. The DNA of the CDR3 is TGCAGTGCTATTAGGACAGGGCTAGTCAATGAGCAGTTCTTC.

This clonotype showed up many times. The chain carries TRBV30 and TRBJ1-5; no clear D. Germline-derived CDR1 and CDR2 are GTSNPN and SVGIG (reference sequence). Trimming removed 2 bases at V and 3 bases at J, with 8 bases between. CDR3 length: 13 amino acids. The CDR3 reads CAWSPQDNQPQHF. The CDR3 coding sequence is TGTGCCTGGAGTCCTCAGGACAATCAGCCCCAGCATTTT. The whole variable domain, remainder taken from reference TRBV30 and TRBJ1-5, is SQTIHQWPATLVQPVGSPLSLECTVEGTSNPNLYWYRQAAGRGLQLLFYSVGIGQISSEVPQNLSASRPQDRQFILSSKKLLLSDSGFYLCAWSPQDNQPQHFGDGTRLSIL.

This sequence joins TRBV28 and TRBJ1-3; 7 bases fit TRBD1. Germline values: CDR1 MDHEN, CDR2 SYDVKM. The CDR3 sequence is 15 residues long. The V segment lost 5 bases and the J segment 2 bases; nucleotides outside the gene matches: 6. This CDR3 reads CASSTSGTAGNTIYF. CDR3 nucleotide sequence: TGTGCCAGCAGTACGTCTGGGACAGCTGGAAACACCATATATTTT.

The chain has TRBV4-1 and TRBJ1-1; D perhaps matches TRBD1 (6 bases). The germline V gene has CDR1 MGHRA and CDR2 YSYEKL. The germline V and J ends were trimmed by 3 bases and 4 bases, with 15 bases remaining between them. The length of the CDR3 is 15 residues. The CDR3 coding sequence is TGCGCCAGCAGCCACCCAGTGGGGGGGGCCACTGAAGCTTTCTTT. Protein: CASSHPVGGATEAFF.

The chain is built from TRBV6-1 and TRBJ1-1, with TRBD1 as a possible D gene (5 bases). The germline CDR1 and CDR2 sequences are MNHNS and SASEGT. The CDR3 consists of 14 residues. Deletions cut 4 bases from V and 5 bases from J, with 14 bases between. For the CDR3, the DNA is TGTGCCAGCAGTGGCTACAGGAACGGAACTGAAGCTTTCTTT. It encodes CASSGYRNGTEAFF.

This clonotype occurred a few times. The V call is TRBV2, the J call TRBJ1-6; 9 bases map to TRBD1. CDR1 and CDR2 (germline): SNHLY, FYNNEI. This CDR3 has 13 amino acids. The junction had 10 bases not matched to a gene; V was cut back by 8 bases and J by 14 bases. The CDR3 DNA sequence: TGTGCCAGCGGGTCCGGGACAGGGTTATCCCTCCACTTT. It specifies CASGSGTGLSLHF.

The chain is built from TRBV6-1 and TRBJ2-7; D is possibly TRBD1 (6 bases). The V end lost 6 bases, the J end lost 1 base, and 16 bases lay between the germline ends. CDR1 is MNHNS, CDR2 SASEGT, per germline. This CDR3 comprises 15 residues. CDR3 in DNA: TGTGCCAGCAGGATCACAGGGACGGTGTCCTACGAGCAGTACTTC. It yields the protein CASRITGTVSYEQYF.

This chain uses TRBV12-3 or TRBV12-4 with TRBJ2-7; D gene unclear. The CDR3 has 14 residues. The V end was cut by 0 bases, the J end by 6 bases, with 12 bases between. The CDR3 sequence: CASSLAKVAREQYF. The CDR3 DNA reads TGTGCCAGCAGTTTAGCGAAAGTAGCCCGCGAGCAGTACTTC.